Presented here are 20 T cell receptor beta chains from one specimen sequenced in a study of Ad26.COV2.S vaccination and SARS-CoV-2 variants. Assay: immunoSEQ multiplex PCR; the TCRdb copy retains only in-frame clones and omits some. The sample gives nearly 95,000 clones, about four fifths of which show up once; approximately 15% is in the top ten. This specimen consisted of peripheral blood, obtained after recovery from COVID-19. The receptors come from a human donor who had recovered from COVID-19.

The chain is built from TRBV9 and TRBJ1-4; possible D gene TRBD1, 6 bases. This CDR3 has 16 amino acids. From germline, CDR1 is SGDLS and CDR2 YYNGEE. Trimming pared 0 bases from V and 3 bases from J, leaving 12 bases between. The CDR3 sequence: CASSVASGAANEKLFF. Here the CDR3 DNA reads TGTGCCAGCAGCGTAGCTTCGGGGGCGGCTAATGAAAAACTGTTTTTT.

This clone was seen only once. The chain joins TRBV6-5 to TRBJ2-3; TRBD1 might be the D (6 bases). The V end was cut by 4 bases, the J end by 6 bases, with 14 bases between. Germline CDR1 reads MNHEY; CDR2 reads SVGAGI. This CDR3 has 14 residues. The CDR3 region has the DNA TGTGCCAGCAGTTTAGGGACACCCTGGGATACGCAGTATTTT. It encodes CASSLGTPWDTQYF.

This clone was found a few times. The chain carries TRBV4-1 and TRBJ1-3; D is unclear. V lost 0 bases and J lost 3, with 15 bases in between. This CDR3 has 17 residues. CDR1 and CDR2 (germline): MGHRA, YSYEKL. The CDR3: CASSQDAGGRFGNTIYF. CDR3 sequence (DNA): TGCGCCAGCAGCCAAGATGCGGGAGGGCGTTTTGGAAACACCATATATTTT.

This clone was picked up a small number of times. This chain connects TRBV12-3 or TRBV12-4 to TRBJ1-5; 9 nucleotides align to TRBD1. V lost 5 bases, J lost 6 bases, and 2 bases stayed unmatched. CDR3 length: 13 amino acids. CDR3 in amino acids: CASSVGQGQPQHF. The CDR3 bases are TGTGCCAGCAGTGTGGGACAGGGTCAGCCCCAGCATTTT.

A few counts support this clone. V gene TRBV6-5 combines with J gene TRBJ2-1; D unclear. V lost 6 bases and J lost 6, with 12 bases in between. CDR1 is MNHEY, CDR2 SVGAGI, per germline. This CDR3 region has 13 residues. The CDR3 loop is CASRRTRSNEQFF. DNA of the CDR3: TGTGCCAGCAGGCGAACAAGGAGCAATGAGCAGTTCTTC.

This chain links TRBV7-9 with TRBJ2-7, with TRBD1 matching over 7 bases. Germline CDR1 SEHNR, CDR2 FQNEAQ (reference sequence). V gave up 2 bases and J gave up 2 bases; unmatched junction bases: 3. This CDR3 region has 14 residues. The DNA of the CDR3 is TGTGCCAGCAGCTTACTCAGGGGGACCTACGAGCAGTACTTC. Amino acids: CASSLLRGTYEQYF.

A note on this clone: Other DNA sequences in the same sample also yield this CDR3. This sequence joins TRBV9 and TRBJ2-2; 8 positions agree with TRBD1. Germline lookup yields CDR1 SGDLS and CDR2 YYNGEE. J gave up 0 bases and V 0 bases, and 1 base lay outside the gene matches. CDR3 length equals 16 residues. CDR3 residues: CASSVAQGANTGELFF. CDR3 in DNA: TGTGCCAGCAGCGTAGCACAGGGGGCGAACACCGGGGAGCTGTTTTTT.

The CDR3 is CASSLVEQATGELFF. For the CDR3, the DNA is TGTGCCAGCAGCTTAGTGGAACAGGCCACCGGGGAGCTGTTTTTT. The J gene is TRBJ2-2, the V gene TRBV11-1; a possible D gene is TRBD1 (5 bases). V lost 1 base, J lost 4 bases, and 10 bases lay in between. CDR3 size: 15 residues. Germline CDR1 is SGHAT and CDR2 is FQDESV (reference sequence).

This rearrangement joins TRBV6-5 to TRBJ1-4, with 7 bases identical to TRBD1. The CDR3 loop spans 14 amino acids. Germline CDR1 reads MNHEY; CDR2 reads SVGAGI. The ends lost 7 bases at V and 8 bases at J; junction bases unmatched: 10. In DNA, the CDR3 is TGTGCCAGCACCCTAGGAACAGGGGAGGAAAAACTGTTTTTT. This gives the protein CASTLGTGEEKLFF.

The V and J genes are TRBV6-5 and TRBJ2-5, with D uncertain. CDR1 and CDR2 (germline): MNHEY, SVGAGI. V was clipped by 5 bases and J by 1 base, with 5 bases between them. This CDR3 is 12 amino acids long. CDR3 in DNA: TGTGCCAGCAGTAAAATCCAAGAGACCCAGTACTTC. Amino acid sequence: CASSKIQETQYF.

This CDR3 is CASSIGRGWEQFF. Here the CDR3 DNA reads TGTGCCAGTAGTATAGGACGGGGGTGGGAGCAGTTCTTC. The chain links TRBV19 to TRBJ2-1; D may be TRBD2 (6 bases). CDR1 and CDR2 from the germline V gene are LNHDA and SQIVND (reference sequence). The CDR3 consists of 13 residues. V dropped 1 base and J dropped 10 bases, with 11 bases sitting between them.

This chain links TRBV28 with TRBJ2-7; D perhaps matches TRBD1 (6 bases). Trimming stripped 5 bases from V and 6 bases from J, with 17 bases between. Per germline, CDR1 MDHEN and CDR2 SYDVKM. This CDR3 spans 14 amino acids. CDR3 sequence: CASSQTISGAEQYF. The CDR3 DNA sequence: TGTGCCAGCAGTCAAACGATTTCAGGGGCCGAGCAGTACTTC.

The rearrangement joins TRBV19 to TRBJ1-3; no clear D gene. V dropped 2 bases and J dropped 3 bases, with 14 bases sitting between them. The germline CDR1 and CDR2 sequences are LNHDA and SQIVND (reference sequence). The CDR3 is 16 residues long. The CDR3 loop is CASSIKITMLGNTIYF. In nucleotides, the CDR3 is TGTGCCAGTAGTATAAAGATCACCATGCTTGGAAACACCATATATTTT.

The chain carries TRBV24-1 and TRBJ2-2, with a weak D call TRBD1 (6 bases). Germline V gene data show CDR1 as KGHDR and CDR2 as SFDVKD. This CDR3 contains 16 residues. Deletions cut 5 bases from V and 6 bases from J, with 18 bases between. CDR3 amino acids: CATSAKTGGAAGELFF. CDR3 sequence (DNA): TGTGCCACCAGTGCCAAGACAGGAGGAGCGGCCGGGGAGCTGTTTTTT.

This chain uses TRBV2 with TRBJ2-1, with 8 bases fitting TRBD1. The CDR3 extends over 17 amino acids. Trimming at V came to 6 bases and at J to 3 bases, leaving 13 bases not matched to a gene. Germline V gene lookup returns CDR1 SNHLY and CDR2 FYNNEI. The DNA of the CDR3 is TGTGCCAGCAGGTGGACAGGGCTGTCAAGGATCTACAATGAGCAGTTCTTC. Its translation: CASRWTGLSRIYNEQFF.

The gene calls are TRBV6-5 and TRBJ1-2; 7 bases are shared with TRBD1. Germline loops: CDR1 MNHEY, CDR2 SVGAGI. The CDR3 is 14 amino acids. V trimming: 5 bases; J trimming: 4 bases; junction bases outside the gene matches: 7. The CDR3 loop reads CASSRQGLTYGYTF. The CDR3 bases are TGTGCCAGCAGTCGACAGGGCCTTACCTATGGCTACACCTTC.

A few counts support this clone. This chain joins TRBV7-2 and TRBJ1-2; perhaps TRBD1 as D (6 bases). The V end was cut by 1 base, the J end by 3 bases, with 9 bases between. The CDR3 is 14 residues long. Germline CDR1 is SGHTA and CDR2 is FQGNSA. In DNA form, the CDR3 reads TGTGCCAGCAGCTTAGGGACAGAGCACTATGGCTACACCTTC. This gives the protein CASSLGTEHYGYTF.

The DNA of the CDR3 is TGCGCCAGCAGCCAAGTACCGAGGAATGAGCAGTTCTTC. This encodes CASSQVPRNEQFF. The rearrangement links TRBV4-3 to TRBJ2-1; D unclear. Germline values: CDR1 LGHNA, CDR2 YSLEER. V lost 1 base and J 7 bases, leaving 8 bases between the germline ends. The CDR3 is made up of 13 amino acids.

CDR3 region: CASGTRDTYPHEQFF. CDR3 nucleotide sequence: TGTGCCAGCGGAACACGGGACACTTATCCCCATGAGCAGTTCTTC. The genes are TRBV28 and TRBJ2-1; a weak D match, TRBD1 (6 bases). Germline assignment: CDR1 MDHEN and CDR2 SYDVKM. The germline V and J ends were trimmed by 8 bases and 8 bases, with 22 bases remaining between them. The CDR3 sequence is 15 residues long.

The CDR3 here is CASSQVTGRANYGYTF. CDR3 nucleotide sequence: TGTGCCAGCAGCCAAGTGACGGGGCGGGCTAACTATGGCTACACCTTC. V gene TRBV14 combines with J gene TRBJ1-2; D is perhaps TRBD1 (5 bases). There are 16 residues in the CDR3. CDR1 and CDR2 (germline): SGHDN, FVKESK. V gave up 1 base and J gave up 0 bases, with 12 bases separating them.